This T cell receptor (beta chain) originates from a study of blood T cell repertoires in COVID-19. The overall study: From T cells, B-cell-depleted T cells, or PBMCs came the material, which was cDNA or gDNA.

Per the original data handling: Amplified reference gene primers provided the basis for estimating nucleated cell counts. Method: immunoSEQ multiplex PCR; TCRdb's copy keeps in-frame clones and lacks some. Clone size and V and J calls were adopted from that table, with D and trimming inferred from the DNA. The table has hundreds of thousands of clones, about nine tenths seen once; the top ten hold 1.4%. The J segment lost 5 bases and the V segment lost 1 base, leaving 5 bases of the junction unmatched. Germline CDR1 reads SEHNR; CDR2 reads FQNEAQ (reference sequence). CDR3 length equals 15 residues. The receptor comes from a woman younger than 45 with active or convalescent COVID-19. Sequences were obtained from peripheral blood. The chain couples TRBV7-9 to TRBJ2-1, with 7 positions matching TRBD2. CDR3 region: CASSLGAGVHNEQFF. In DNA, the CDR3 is TGTGCCAGCAGCTTAGGTGCGGGAGTGCACAATGAGCAGTTCTTC.